This T cell receptor (beta chain) is drawn from a study of OX40 agonist ivuxolimab in advanced cancers. The wider study: Dose-escalation patients suffered from hepatocellular carcinoma, melanoma, renal cell or head and neck cancer.

This CDR3 has 15 residues. Trimming took 4 bases from V and 7 from J; bases not matched to a gene: 8. Germline CDR1 SGDLS, CDR2 YYNGEE. Peripheral blood came from all dose cohorts at three timepoints. The repertoire was sequenced with immunoSEQ multiplex PCR; TCRdb's copy has only in-frame clones and lacks some. The table shows fewer than 80,000 clones, with around 84% occurring only once. This TCR derives from an adult with an advanced solid tumor such as melanoma, head and neck, liver or kidney cancer. The sequenced sample was CD4+ or CD8+ T cells sorted from blood, obtained in a trial of the OX40 agonist ivuxolimab. The V call is TRBV9, the J call TRBJ1-4; 9 bases agree with TRBD1. This chain's CDR3 is CASSTGTGPGEKLFF. The CDR3 nucleotides read TGTGCCAGCAGCACCGGGACAGGGCCAGGTGAAAAACTGTTTTTT.